Listed below are T cell receptor beta chains from one sample, sequenced in a study of OX40 agonist ivuxolimab in advanced cancers. Measured with immunoSEQ multiplex PCR; TCRdb has only the in-frame clones, and not every one. The table shows tens of thousands of clones, with about 88% occurring only once. Material: CD4+ or CD8+ T cells sorted from blood, obtained in a trial of the OX40 agonist ivuxolimab. These receptor sequences come from an adult with an advanced solid tumor such as melanoma, head and neck, liver or kidney cancer. Each CDR3 is given with its conserved first and last residue. Each record gives: J gene, D gene, V gene, clone size, CDR3 DNA, CDR3 protein. The D gene is left open where the match is weak. Size is stated for part of the rows, as once, few or many counts, or as a class when the clone is expanded.

J: TRBJ2-3
D: TRBD1
V: TRBV19
size: .
DNA: TGTGCCACCACCGGGGACAGCGCCCGAGATACGCAGTATTTT
CDR3: CATTGDSARDTQYF

J: TRBJ2-7
D: TRBD2
V: TRBV9
size: .
DNA: TGTGCCAGCAGCGTAGGCGGGAGTGGATACGAGCAGTACTTC
CDR3: CASSVGGSGYEQYF

J: TRBJ2-7
D: .
V: TRBV13
size: .
DNA: TGTGCCAGCAGCTTTACAGGCGCCCCTGACGAGCAGTACTTC
CDR3: CASSFTGAPDEQYF

J: TRBJ2-2
D: TRBD1
V: TRBV27
size: once
DNA: TGTGCCAGCAGTGAACGGGACAGTTTTGGCGGGGAGCTGTTTTTT
CDR3: CASSERDSFGGELFF

J: TRBJ1-1
D: .
V: TRBV7-9
size: .
DNA: TGTGCCAGCAGAAAGGAGGGCAGGAGAGCTTTCTTT
CDR3: CASRKEGRRAFF

J: TRBJ2-7
D: TRBD1
V: TRBV11-2
size: .
DNA: TGTGCCAGCAGCCCAGGACAGGGGTACGAGCAGTACTTC
CDR3: CASSPGQGYEQYF

J: TRBJ2-7
D: TRBD2
V: TRBV5-1
size: .
DNA: TGCGCCAGCAGTTATGACGCTAGCGGGGTGTACGAGCAGTACTTC
CDR3: CASSYDASGVYEQYF

J: TRBJ2-5
D: TRBD2
V: TRBV13
size: .
DNA: TGTGCCAGCAGCTCAACCGGGACTAGCGACCAAGAGACCCAGTACTTC
CDR3: CASSSTGTSDQETQYF

J: TRBJ2-2
D: TRBD2
V: TRBV7-3
size: .
DNA: TGTGCCAGCAGCCTCGCCGGGCTAGCGGGGGGTCCCTATGGGGAGCTGTTTTTT
CDR3: CASSLAGLAGGPYGELFF

J: TRBJ2-3
D: .
V: TRBV9
size: .
DNA: TGTGCCAGCAGCGTAGATAATTTAGGGTCCACAGATACGCAGTATTTT
CDR3: CASSVDNLGSTDTQYF

J: TRBJ2-1
D: TRBD2
V: TRBV5-4
size: medium-sized
DNA: TGTGCCAGCAGCTTGGGAGCGGGACCCGCCAATGAGCAGTTCTTC
CDR3: CASSLGAGPANEQFF

J: TRBJ2-7
D: TRBD2
V: TRBV6-1
size: .
DNA: TGTGCCAGCACGATTAGCGGGAGAACCTACGAGCAGTACTTC
CDR3: CASTISGRTYEQYF

J: TRBJ1-3
D: .
V: TRBV27
size: once
DNA: TGTGCCAGTAGAGGACCAGGGATAGACACCATATATTTT
CDR3: CASRGPGIDTIYF

J: TRBJ2-1
D: .
V: TRBV28
size: .
DNA: TGTGCCAGCAGTTTATTACCGGGTGAGCAGTTCTTC
CDR3: CASSLLPGEQFF

J: TRBJ2-1
D: TRBD2
V: TRBV28
size: .
DNA: TGTGCCAGCAGTTCCCCTCTAGCGGGAAGCTCCTACAATGAGCAGTTCTTC
CDR3: CASSSPLAGSSYNEQFF

J: TRBJ2-2
D: .
V: TRBV5-1
size: .
DNA: TGCGCCAGCAGCTTGATGGGGCTTACGAACACCGGGGAGCTGTTTTTT
CDR3: CASSLMGLTNTGELFF

J: TRBJ2-1
D: .
V: TRBV2
size: .
DNA: TGTGCCAGCAGGGAGGACACCAATGAGCAGTTCTTC
CDR3: CASREDTNEQFF

J: TRBJ2-1
D: .
V: TRBV4-3
size: .
DNA: TGCGCCAGCAGCCGAGTAGGCGGGGTCAGGTTCTTC
CDR3: CASSRVGGVRFF

J: TRBJ2-1
D: TRBD2
V: TRBV19
size: .
DNA: TGTGCCAGTAGTGTCGCGGGGGTTATCAATGAGCAGTTCTTC
CDR3: CASSVAGVINEQFF

J: TRBJ2-1
D: TRBD2
V: TRBV7-8
size: .
DNA: TGTGCCAGCAGCCCAACTAGCGGGGGGTACAATGAGCAGTTCTTC
CDR3: CASSPTSGGYNEQFF

J: TRBJ1-5
D: .
V: TRBV30
size: .
DNA: TGTGCCTGGGCGGGGACAAATAGCAATCAGCCCCAGCATTTT
CDR3: CAWAGTNSNQPQHF

J: TRBJ2-2
D: TRBD2
V: TRBV7-2
size: .
DNA: TGTGCCAGCAGCCTCGGGGTAGCGGGAGTAAAAACCGGGGAGCTGTTTTTT
CDR3: CASSLGVAGVKTGELFF

J: TRBJ2-7
D: .
V: TRBV2
size: .
DNA: TGTGCCATCTATAGACACCAAACCTACGAGCAGTACTTC
CDR3: CAIYRHQTYEQYF

J: TRBJ2-3
D: .
V: TRBV15
size: once
DNA: TGTGCCACCAGGGGGGAGGGGGGGCCGATCACAGATACGCAGTATTTT
CDR3: CATRGEGGPITDTQYF

J: TRBJ1-1
D: TRBD1
V: TRBV6-5
size: .
DNA: TGTGCCAGCAGTTATTCAGGGGGGAACACTGAAGCTTTCTTT
CDR3: CASSYSGGNTEAFF

J: TRBJ1-2
D: .
V: TRBV6-5
size: .
DNA: TGTGCCAGCCGAACCGGCCCGGAATACTATGGCTACACCTTC
CDR3: CASRTGPEYYGYTF

J: TRBJ1-2
D: .
V: TRBV2
size: .
DNA: TGTGCCAGCATGGGCAGAGACCCCTCTTCAGAGACCTTC
CDR3: CASMGRDPSSETF